The 24 T cell receptor beta chains below all came from one sample that was sequenced in a study of shared clonotypes between healthy human individuals. TCRdb's copy holds only in-frame clones and misses some; the assay was immunoSEQ multiplex PCR. The sample includes some 1.4 million clones, over 95% of them seen just once. The sample was naive CD4+ T cells sorted from blood. The subset here: CD45RA+ positively selected. Receptor source: a man aged 25 to 40 in good health.

The chain uses TRBV5-1 and TRBJ2-1; TRBD1 agrees at 7 bases. Trimming cost V 6 bases and J 5 bases; bases outside gene matches: 8. CDR1 and CDR2 (germline): SGHRS, YFSETQ. This CDR3 region has 14 residues. DNA of the CDR3: TGCGCCAGCATGCTACAGGGGATAGACAATGAGCAGTTCTTC. Translation gives CASMLQGIDNEQFF.

The CDR3 spells CASARVREGVQPQHF. CDR3 coding DNA: TGCGCCAGCGCCCGAGTAAGAGAGGGGGTTCAGCCCCAGCATTTT. The J gene is TRBJ1-5, the V gene TRBV10-2; maybe TRBD1 (6 bases). Germline lookup yields CDR1 WSHSY and CDR2 SAAADI. Trimming took off 8 bases at V and 6 bases at J, with 20 bases between the two ends. This CDR3 has 15 residues.

The J gene is TRBJ2-3, the V gene TRBV5-1; possible D gene TRBD2, 6 bases. Germline V CDR1 and CDR2: SGHRS, YFSETQ. The length of the CDR3 is 14 residues. V gave up 4 bases and J gave up 6 bases, with 15 bases separating them. DNA of the CDR3: TGCGCCAGCAGCGAAGGCGGGACGGTGGATACGCAGTATTTT. Protein product: CASSEGGTVDTQYF.

In DNA, the CDR3 is TGTGCCAGCACTGAGGGCTCCGAGCAGTACTTC. Protein: CASTEGSEQYF. J is TRBJ2-7 and V is TRBV28; D is possibly TRBD2 (5 bases). The CDR3 is made up of 11 amino acids. Trimming left V 7 bases short and J 6 bases short, with 10 bases between. CDR1 and CDR2 (germline): MDHEN, SYDVKM.

The genes are TRBV2 and TRBJ2-7, with D unclear. The CDR3 extends over 16 amino acids. Deletions cut 7 bases from V and 1 base from J, with 20 bases between. Germline loops: CDR1 SNHLY, CDR2 FYNNEI. Here the CDR3 DNA reads TGTGCCAGCATTCCGACGAAGAGCGTTCGGTCCTACGAGCAGTACTTC. Translating it yields CASIPTKSVRSYEQYF.

V usage is TRBV6-1 and J usage is TRBJ2-3; 10 positions agree with TRBD2. With V trimmed by 6 bases and J by 2 bases, 2 bases remained unmatched. Germline V gives CDR1 MNHNS, CDR2 SASEGT. The CDR3 has 14 amino acids. This chain's CDR3 is CASRLAGLTDTQYF. The DNA for the CDR3 is TGTGCCAGCAGACTAGCGGGACTCACAGATACGCAGTATTTT.

This chain links TRBV9 with TRBJ1-1; TRBD1 is a possible D gene (6 bases). Germline V gene sequence: CDR1 SGDLS, CDR2 YYNGEE. The V end was cut by 2 bases, the J end by 5 bases, with 16 bases between. The CDR3 runs 15 residues. This CDR3 is CASSVGSQGLTEAFF. CDR3 DNA sequence: TGTGCCAGCAGCGTGGGGTCACAGGGTTTGACTGAAGCTTTCTTT.

In this sample, this clone turned up once. The gene calls are TRBV5-1 and TRBJ2-3, with 11 bases identical to TRBD2. This CDR3 region has 16 residues. Germline loops: CDR1 SGHRS, CDR2 YFSETQ. The ends lost 4 bases at V and 1 base at J; junction bases unmatched: 5. The CDR3 sequence is CASSKGLADRTDTQYF. The CDR3 coding sequence is TGCGCCAGCAGCAAGGGACTAGCGGACCGCACAGATACGCAGTATTTT.

Concerning this clone itself: Other DNA sequences from this sample encode an identical CDR3 as well. V gene TRBV7-9 combines with J gene TRBJ1-1, with D uncertain. The CDR3 runs to 18 residues. Germline-derived CDR1 and CDR2 are SEHNR and FQNEAQ (reference sequence). Trimming shortened V by 4 bases and J by 4 bases, and 25 bases separated the two germline ends. The CDR3 DNA sequence: TGTGCCAGCAGCTCGCTGGCGCGGATAAAGGAGGTTGGCACTGAAGCTTTCTTT. This codes for CASSSLARIKEVGTEAFF.

The chain couples TRBV10-3 to TRBJ1-2; D might be TRBD1 (6 bases). Trimming pared 6 bases from V and 3 bases from J, leaving 11 bases between. The germline gives CDR1 ENHRY, CDR2 SYGVKD. CDR3 length: 13 amino acids. As DNA, the CDR3 is TGTGCCATCAGCCTTCCAGGGGACTATGGCTACACCTTC. As protein: CAISLPGDYGYTF.

V gene TRBV7-6 combines with J gene TRBJ2-1; 9 bases map to TRBD2. V was clipped by 1 base and J by 2 bases; unmatched bases: 9. The CDR3 sequence is 18 residues long. Per the germline V gene, CDR1 is SGHVS and CDR2 is FNYEAQ. CDR3 region: CASSLVASGASPYNEQFF. CDR3 DNA: TGTGCCAGCAGCTTAGTCGCTAGCGGGGCTTCCCCCTACAATGAGCAGTTCTTC. The complete variable domain, with remaining parts taken from reference TRBV7-6 and TRBJ2-1, reads GAGVSQSPRYKVTKRGQDVALRCDPISGHVSLYWYRQALGQGPEFLTYFNYEAQQDKSGLPNDRFSAERPEGSISTLTIQRTEQRDSAMYRCASSLVASGASPYNEQFFGPGTRLTVL.

The CDR3 nucleotides are TGTGCCTGGAGTATGAGCGGGAGGGCCGATACGCAGTATTTT. As protein: CAWSMSGRADTQYF. The rearrangement links TRBV30 to TRBJ2-3; TRBD2 aligns across 10 bases. Germline CDR1 and CDR2: GTSNPN and SVGIG (reference sequence). This CDR3 has 14 amino acids. V dropped 2 bases and J dropped 6; count of bases not matched to a gene: 5. The full variable domain, completed using reference TRBV30 and TRBJ2-3, is SQTIHQWPATLVQPVGSPLSLECTVEGTSNPNLYWYRQAAGRGLQLLFYSVGIGQISSEVPQNLSASRPQDRQFILSSKKLLLSDSGFYLCAWSMSGRADTQYFGPGTRLTVL.

The rearrangement uses TRBV5-1 and TRBJ2-6; 8 nucleotides agree with TRBD2. The J segment lost 2 bases and the V segment lost 4 bases, leaving 5 bases of the junction unmatched. Germline V gene lookup returns CDR1 SGHRS and CDR2 YFSETQ. There are 16 residues in the CDR3. The CDR3 bases are TGCGCCAGCAGCCGTCGGGAGGGTGCTGGGGCCAACGTCCTGACTTTC. It specifies CASSRREGAGANVLTF.

The chain has TRBV19 and TRBJ2-5; 8 bases agree with TRBD1. Germline V CDR1 and CDR2: LNHDA, SQIVND (reference sequence). The CDR3 sequence is 14 residues long. V dropped 7 bases and J dropped 5; count of bases not matched to a gene: 9. The CDR3 nucleotides read TGTGCCAGTACGGGACAGGCTAGTAGGGAGACCCAGTACTTC. As protein: CASTGQASRETQYF.

This clone was observed a single time. The chain recombines TRBV7-9 with TRBJ1-4, with D maybe TRBD1 (6 bases). CDR1 is SEHNR and CDR2 is FQNEAQ in the germline V gene (reference sequence). The germline V and J ends were trimmed by 4 bases and 10 bases, with 19 bases remaining between them. The CDR3 length is 15 residues. CDR3 nucleotide sequence: TGTGCCAGCAGCTCGCAGGGCTGGGGGCCGGGAAAACTGTTTTTT. Residues: CASSSQGWGPGKLFF. The complete variable domain, with remaining parts taken from reference TRBV7-9 and TRBJ1-4, reads DTGVSQNPRHKITKRGQNVTFRCDPISEHNRLYWYRQTLGQGPEFLTYFQNEAQLEKSRLLSDRFSAERPKGSFSTLEIQRTEQGDSAMYLCASSSQGWGPGKLFFGSGTQLSVL.

The V gene is TRBV30, the J gene TRBJ1-2; D gene uncertain. Germline CDR1 GTSNPN, CDR2 SVGIG (reference sequence). CDR3 length equals 16 residues. Trimming left V 1 base short and J 0 bases short, with 15 bases between. CDR3 in DNA: TGTGCCTGGAGTGGGGAGACCTTATGGGCTAACTATGGCTACACCTTC. Protein sequence: CAWSGETLWANYGYTF.

This chain links TRBV6-1 with TRBJ2-7; 9 nucleotides agree with TRBD1. The CDR3 loop spans 14 amino acids. The ends lost 10 bases at V and 0 bases at J; junction bases unmatched: 7. Germline CDR1 is MNHNS and CDR2 is SASEGT. CDR3 residues: CAIRRDRVSYEQYF. CDR3 sequence (DNA): TGTGCCATCCGCCGGGACAGGGTCTCCTACGAGCAGTACTTC.

The J gene is TRBJ2-7, the V gene TRBV6-5; D gene uncertain. The CDR3 sequence is 14 residues long. CDR1 is MNHEY and CDR2 is SVGAGI in the germline V gene. V lost 7 bases and J 5 bases, leaving 18 bases between the germline ends. CDR3 residues: CASTGVAIGHEQYF. In DNA, the CDR3 is TGTGCCAGCACTGGGGTGGCGATTGGCCACGAGCAGTACTTC.

This clone was counted once. The chain recombines TRBV27 with TRBJ1-2; D is uncertain. The length of the CDR3 is 13 residues. The germline V and J ends were trimmed by 3 bases and 5 bases, with 10 bases remaining between them. Germline values: CDR1 MNHEY, CDR2 SMNVEV (reference sequence). CDR3 protein: CASSFIGSYGYTF. CDR3 in DNA: TGTGCCAGCAGTTTTATAGGGTCGTATGGCTACACCTTC.

The chain combines TRBV28 with TRBJ2-7, with 9 bases aligning to TRBD2. After removal of 6 bases from V and 5 bases from J, the junction contained 14 bases not matched to a gene. The CDR3 totals 16 residues. The germline CDR1 and CDR2 sequences are MDHEN and SYDVKM. The CDR3 is CASRLGWGTSRDEQYF. The CDR3 DNA is TGTGCCAGCAGGTTAGGGTGGGGGACTAGCCGTGACGAGCAGTACTTC.

This clone was seen a single time. V and J are TRBV28 and TRBJ2-1; 8 bases map to TRBD2. Germline assignment: CDR1 MDHEN and CDR2 SYDVKM. This CDR3 has 13 amino acids. In nucleotides, the CDR3 is TGTTCCTCCCGGGAGGGCCGGGGAAATGAGCAGTTCTTC. Its translation is CSSREGRGNEQFF.

V is TRBV18 and J is TRBJ1-2; D may be TRBD1 (6 bases). This CDR3 spans 17 amino acids. The germline V gene encodes CDR1 KGHSH and CDR2 LQKENI. V was trimmed by 2 bases and J by 3 bases, leaving 19 bases between them. The CDR3 sequence is CASSPRPGDVLDYGYTF. The DNA for the CDR3 is TGTGCCAGCTCACCAAGGCCAGGGGACGTTTTGGACTATGGCTACACCTTC.

J is TRBJ2-3 and V is TRBV5-1, with D uncertain. V was cut by 3 bases and J by 2 bases, with 7 bases left in between. The CDR3 length is 13 residues. From germline, CDR1 is SGHRS and CDR2 YFSETQ. The CDR3 DNA sequence: TGCGCCAGCAGCTCCAGGATCACAGATACGCAGTATTTT. Amino acids: CASSSRITDTQYF.

The rearrangement links TRBV18 to TRBJ2-3; 11 bases fit TRBD2. Germline V CDR1 and CDR2: KGHSH, LQKENI. The CDR3 is 16 residues long. J gave up 0 bases and V 5 bases, and 4 bases lay outside the gene matches. Here the CDR3 DNA reads TGTGCCAGCTCAACTCCTAGCGGGAGGAGCACAGATACGCAGTATTTT. Translated: CASSTPSGRSTDTQYF.